The 25 T cell receptor beta chains presented below share a single source sample, sequenced in a study of cytomegalovirus exposure and HLA in healthy donors. Use of 60 Vbeta and 13 Jbeta primers characterized the PCR. Sequenced by immunoSEQ multiplex PCR; TCRdb stores in-frame clones only, minus some. The sample carries approximately 160,000 clones, about 65% recorded once. The sample was PBMCs. These receptors all stem from a woman under 30 in good health and CMV-seropositive.

The CDR3 here is CASSPRDSSNQPQHF. In DNA, the CDR3 is TGCGCCAGCAGCCCCCGGGACAGTAGCAATCAGCCCCAGCATTTT. V usage is TRBV4-1 and J usage is TRBJ1-5, with 7 nucleotides matching TRBD1. V shed 4 bases and J 0 bases; nucleotides not matched to a gene: 3. Germline V gene data show CDR1 as MGHRA and CDR2 as YSYEKL. The CDR3 loop spans 15 amino acids.

The chain links TRBV6-5 to TRBJ2-3; TRBD2 aligns across 13 bases. V shed 6 bases and J 6 bases; nucleotides not matched to a gene: 6. This CDR3 contains 15 residues. The germline CDR1 and CDR2 sequences are MNHEY and SVGAGI. The CDR3 DNA follows: TGTGCCAGCAGGTCCGGGACTAGCGGGGCGGATACGCAGTATTTT. This translates into CASRSGTSGADTQYF.

This clone was counted between two and nine times. V is TRBV4-3 and J is TRBJ2-5, with D uncertain. Trimming left V 0 bases short and J 3 bases short, with 5 bases between. In germline, CDR1 is LGHNA, CDR2 YSLEER. The length of the CDR3 is 13 residues. The CDR3 reads CASSQDVEETQYF. As DNA, the CDR3 is TGCGCCAGCAGCCAAGACGTAGAAGAGACCCAGTACTTC.

The chain has TRBV19 and TRBJ1-1; 7 bases are a match to TRBD1. Germline V gene sequence: CDR1 LNHDA, CDR2 SQIVND (reference sequence). This CDR3 contains 11 residues. Germline trimming cut 4 bases from V and 8 bases from J; bases unmatched to any gene: 1. The CDR3 spells CASSRDREAFF. DNA for the CDR3: TGTGCCAGTAGTAGGGACAGAGAAGCTTTCTTT. Looking up the rest from reference TRBV19 and TRBJ1-1 gives the full variable domain: DGGITQSPKYLFRKEGQNVTLSCEQNLNHDAMYWYRQDPGQGLRLIYYSQIVNDFQKGDIAEGYSVSREKKESFPLTVTSAQKNPTAFYLCASSRDREAFFGQGTRLTVV.

V is TRBV5-4 and J is TRBJ2-5; maybe TRBD2 (6 bases). CDR1 and CDR2 from the germline V gene are SGHNT and YYREEE (reference sequence). Between the trimmed V and J ends, which lost 2 bases and 2 bases, there was a span of 16 bases. This CDR3 comprises 16 residues. CDR3 sequence (DNA): TGTGCCAGCAGCTTATCAGCGGGTACGGGGCAAGAGACCCAGTACTTC. Residues: CASSLSAGTGQETQYF.

The V call is TRBV6-5, the J call TRBJ2-5, with a weak D call TRBD2 (5 bases). The V and J ends lost 0 bases and 3 bases respectively, with 8 bases between them. The CDR3 has 14 residues. Germline V CDR1 and CDR2: MNHEY, SVGAGI. As DNA, the CDR3 is TGTGCCAGCAGTTACTCGCGACTAAAAGAGACCCAGTACTTC. Translation: CASSYSRLKETQYF.

The chain links TRBV7-9 to TRBJ2-7; 8 positions match TRBD1. Germline lookup yields CDR1 SEHNR and CDR2 FQNEAQ (reference sequence). V was pared by 4 bases and J by 1 base, with 15 bases of the junction left unmatched. The CDR3 is made up of 18 amino acids. The CDR3 region has the DNA TGTGCCAGCAGCTCCCCCTTTCCGATGAGGACAGGGTCCTACGAGCAGTACTTC. It specifies CASSSPFPMRTGSYEQYF.

This sequence joins TRBV6-5 and TRBJ2-6, with D unclear. There are 14 residues in the CDR3. Trimming cost V 4 bases and J 5 bases, with 9 bases left between them. The V gene's germline CDR1 is MNHEY and CDR2 SVGAGI. The CDR3 is CASSSPLWANVLTF. The CDR3 DNA follows: TGTGCCAGCAGTTCTCCCCTTTGGGCCAACGTCCTGACTTTC.

The CDR3 reads CASSDDGTSGSTDTQYF. CDR3 DNA sequence: TGCGCCAGCAGCGATGACGGGACTAGCGGGAGCACAGATACGCAGTATTTT. The chain is built from TRBV4-1 and TRBJ2-3, with 12 bases aligning to TRBD2. This CDR3 has 17 amino acids. V was pared by 5 bases and J by 0 bases, with 6 bases of the junction left unmatched. Germline V gives CDR1 MGHRA, CDR2 YSYEKL.

This clone appeared a few times. The chain combines TRBV25-1 with TRBJ2-3, with 7 bases aligning to TRBD1. Germline V gene data show CDR1 as MGHDK and CDR2 as SYGVNS. Losses at the gene ends were 1 base for V and 5 bases for J; bases not matched to a gene: 3. The CDR3 covers 14 residues. CDR3 residues: CASSEWSGGDTQYF. CDR3 sequence (DNA): TGTGCCAGCAGTGAATGGTCAGGGGGAGATACGCAGTATTTT.

The CDR3 sequence is CASSAGLGTDTQYF. CDR3 nucleotide sequence: TGTGCCAGCAGCGCTGGACTCGGCACAGATACGCAGTATTTT. The chain uses TRBV5-6 and TRBJ2-3; possible D gene TRBD2, 5 bases. The CDR3 runs to 14 residues. The ends were cut back, 4 bases at V and 1 base at J, with 10 bases in the middle. Germline V gives CDR1 SGHDT, CDR2 YYEEEE.

This sequence joins TRBV27 and TRBJ1-1, with 12 bases matching TRBD1. The trim removed 2 bases at V and 6 bases at J, leaving 10 bases unmatched. The CDR3 length is 17 residues. Germline CDR1 reads MNHEY; CDR2 reads SMNVEV (reference sequence). CDR3 DNA sequence: TGTGCCAGCAGTTTAAGCGGGACAGGGGGCTGGAGGTCTGAAGCTTTCTTT. Its protein is CASSLSGTGGWRSEAFF.

J is TRBJ2-3 and V is TRBV5-6, with a weak D call TRBD1 (5 bases). CDR3 size: 14 residues. Between the trimmed V and J ends, which lost 2 bases and 3 bases, there was a span of 10 bases. From germline, CDR1 is SGHDT and CDR2 YYEEEE. Here the CDR3 reads CASSFRAGTDTQYF. The CDR3, as DNA: TGTGCCAGCAGCTTCAGGGCAGGAACAGATACGCAGTATTTT.

The chain couples TRBV7-2 to TRBJ2-5; weak D call: TRBD2 (5 bases). The closer fit of TRBJ2-7 to the DNA end suggests the J call may be wrong. Germline assignment: CDR1 SGHTA and CDR2 FQGNSA. The CDR3 consists of 13 residues. For the CDR3, the DNA is TGTGCCAGCAGCTTATCGGGGAGCTACGAGCAGTACTTC. As protein: CASSLSGSYEQYF.

This clone was recorded once. The chain links TRBV5-1 to TRBJ2-1; 16 nucleotides match TRBD2. This CDR3 is built from 16 residues. Germline V gives CDR1 SGHRS, CDR2 YFSETQ. Germline trimming cut 3 bases from V and 13 bases from J; bases unmatched to any gene: 10. The CDR3: CASSSIIGTSGRAQFF. The CDR3 DNA is TGCGCCAGCAGCTCAATTATCGGGACTAGCGGGAGGGCCCAGTTCTTC.

The V gene is TRBV5-1, the J gene TRBJ1-2, with a weak D call TRBD1 (5 bases). The CDR3 is 14 amino acids. Germline CDR1 reads SGHRS; CDR2 reads YFSETQ. Trimming removed 0 bases at V and 2 bases at J, with 8 bases between. In DNA form, the CDR3 reads TGCGCCAGCAGCTTGGCCAGGGCAAACTATGGCTACACCTTC. This gives the protein CASSLARANYGYTF.

The chain joins TRBV30 to TRBJ2-1; possible D gene TRBD1, 6 bases. Germline V gene data show CDR1 as GTSNPN and CDR2 as SVGIG (reference sequence). The germline V and J ends were trimmed by 2 bases and 1 base, with 12 bases remaining between them. The CDR3 runs 15 residues. The CDR3: CAWSLGTPSYNEQFF. The CDR3 nucleotides are TGTGCCTGGAGTCTCGGGACACCTTCCTACAATGAGCAGTTCTTC.

The chain is built from TRBV2 and TRBJ2-1; possible D gene TRBD1, 6 bases. Trimming took off 6 bases at V and 4 bases at J, with 16 bases between the two ends. Germline V gene lookup returns CDR1 SNHLY and CDR2 FYNNEI. CDR3 length: 15 amino acids. CDR3 residues: CASSTGTYTYNEQFF. The CDR3 DNA reads as TGTGCCAGCAGCACCGGGACATATACATACAATGAGCAGTTCTTC.

The V gene is TRBV4-2, the J gene TRBJ1-2; TRBD1 aligns across 9 bases. Germline CDR1 and CDR2: LGHNA and YNFKEQ. This CDR3 region has 18 residues. Unmatched junction bases numbered 19, after V lost 7 bases and J lost 4 bases. The CDR3 reads CASKARGTGYSNAYGYTF. The CDR3 DNA reads as TGTGCCAGCAAAGCAAGAGGGACAGGGTATTCAAACGCCTATGGCTACACCTTC.

The CDR3 is CASSPQGFRNQPQHF. The DNA for the CDR3 is TGTGCCAGCAGTCCACAGGGGTTCAGGAATCAGCCCCAGCATTTT. The chain is built from TRBV6-5 and TRBJ1-5; the match to TRBD1 covers 7 bases. Germline assignment: CDR1 MNHEY and CDR2 SVGAGI. The V segment lost 5 bases and the J segment 4 bases; nucleotides outside the gene matches: 8. This CDR3 is 15 amino acids long.

The rearrangement joins TRBV19 to TRBJ1-6; D remains unclear. This CDR3 region has 14 residues. V was shortened by 5 bases and J by 7 bases, with 12 bases between the two germline ends. CDR1 LNHDA and CDR2 SQIVND come from the germline V gene (reference sequence). CDR3 residues: CASSDQVQNSPLHF. CDR3 coding DNA: TGTGCCAGTAGTGACCAGGTTCAAAATTCACCCCTCCACTTT. Filled out from reference TRBV19 and TRBJ1-6, the complete variable domain reads DGGITQSPKYLFRKEGQNVTLSCEQNLNHDAMYWYRQDPGQGLRLIYYSQIVNDFQKGDIAEGYSVSREKKESFPLTVTSAQKNPTAFYLCASSDQVQNSPLHFGNGTRLTVT.

Regarding this clone: The germline gene is not matched at one end of the junction; a read error may be the cause. The rearrangement joins TRBV7-9 to TRBJ1-1; D possibly corresponds to TRBD1 (6 bases). The CDR3 loop spans 19 amino acids. The germline V gene has CDR1 SEHNR and CDR2 FQNEAQ (reference sequence). CDR3 bases: TGTTCCAGCAGCTTAGGGGGGGGGTACGTCCCCAACATGAACACTGAAGCTTTCTTT. This encodes CSSSLGGGYVPNMNTEAFF.

With regard to this clone: This CDR3 is missing its conserved last phenylalanine or tryptophan, likely due to a read error. The DNA is left out, because the CDR3 cannot be placed on it with certainty; the CDR3 is given as TCRdb lists it. This chain links TRBV28 with TRBJ1-1; the DNA was not compared with TRBD1, the D call given in the table. 13 amino acids form the CDR3, both terminal residues included. Germline V gives CDR1 MDHEN, CDR2 SYDVKM. The CDR3 here is CASGGYREHGNKI.

The rearrangement joins TRBV9 to TRBJ2-7, with D possibly matching TRBD2 (6 bases). Germline CDR1 reads SGDLS; CDR2 reads YYNGEE. Trimming took 2 bases from V and 7 from J, leaving 19 bases between them. The CDR3 extends over 15 amino acids. CDR3 bases: TGTGCCAGCAGCGTTACAGGAACCCTACGGGGGGAGCAGTACTTC. Its translation is CASSVTGTLRGEQYF.

The genes are TRBV4-1 and TRBJ2-4; D is possibly TRBD1 (6 bases). The V end was cut by 1 base, the J end by 8 bases, with 15 bases between. The CDR3 length is 15 residues. The germline CDR1 and CDR2 sequences are MGHRA and YSYEKL. The CDR3 region is CASSQGVTGLDIQYF. The CDR3 nucleotides are TGCGCCAGCAGCCAAGGGGTAACAGGGTTGGACATTCAGTACTTC.